These T cell receptor beta chains were read from a single sample in a study of CD4 and CD8 cells across lung adenocarcinoma regions. MiXCR, applied by TCRdb to the PCR reads, yields one record per CDR3 protein. Of fewer than 30,000 distinct CDR3 sequences detected, around 50% appear once; the ten largest clones hold approximately 48%. Material: CD8+ T cells from the center of a lung tumor. These receptors all come from a male donor with lung adenocarcinoma. The CD4 and CD8 labels of this study may be unreliable. Each CDR3 is given with its conserved first and last residue. D genes are given only for firm matches. Clone size is not always given. Where it is, it says once, few, many or a class for expanded clones.

J	size	D	V	length	CDR3	DNA
TRBJ2-5	-	TRBD1	TRBV6-1	16	CASRGEGGGDQETQYF	TGTGCCAGCAGGGGAGAAGGGGGCGGTGACCAAGAGACCCAGTACTTC
TRBJ2-3	-	-	TRBV10-2	16	CASSEPGLGAKDMQYF	TGCGCCAGCAGTGAACCGGGGCTGGGAGCCAAAGACATGCAGTATTTT
TRBJ1-5	-	TRBD1	TRBV6-1	15	CASSGTGTGSQPQHF	TGTGCCAGCAGTGGCACCGGGACAGGATCTCAGCCCCAGCATTTT
TRBJ2-6	-	TRBD1	TRBV10-1	19	CARKPPPGQGGSGKKTLSF	TGCGCCAGGAAGCCCCCACCGGGACAGGGGGGCTCTGGGAAAAAGACCCTGTCTTTC
TRBJ2-1	many	TRBD2	TRBV27	16	CASSRPGLAGYNEQFF	TGTGCCAGCAGTCGCCCAGGACTAGCGGGATACAATGAGCAGTTCTTC
TRBJ2-5	few	-	TRBV14	13	CASSAGTHETQYF	TGTGCCAGCAGCGCCGGGACGCATGAGACCCAGTACTTC
TRBJ1-1	-	-	TRBV4-1	14	CASSQEFRDTEAFF	TGCGCCAGCAGCCAAGAATTTAGAGACACTGAAGCTTTCTTT
TRBJ2-1	many	-	TRBV6-5	16	CASSRDLASRLNEQFF	TGTGCCAGCAGTAGGGACCTAGCGTCACGTCTCAATGAGCAGTTCTTC
TRBJ2-4	-	-	TRBV27	13	CASSRAGRDMQYF	TGTGCCAGCAGCCGGGCAGGCAGAGATATGCAGTACTTC
TRBJ2-4	-	-	TRBV27	17	CASSLAPGRRAQKTQYF	TGTGCCAGCAGTTTAGCACCGGGACGCCGAGCCCAAAAGACTCAGTACTTC
TRBJ2-1	-	-	TRBV10-3	16	CAISFGDPILGGEQFF	TGTGCCATCAGTTTCGGGGACCCTATTTTGGGGGGTGAGCAGTTCTTC
TRBJ2-5	-	-	TRBV27	15	CAAGIRRRDQETQYF	TGTGCCGCGGGTATCCGGCGCCGTGACCAAGAGACCCAGTACTTC
TRBJ2-7	few	-	TRBV6-5	15	CASSSPRRTRYEQYF	TGTGCCAGCAGTTCCCCTCGCAGGACACGGTACGAGCAGTACTTC
TRBJ2-3	-	-	TRBV12-3/TRBV12-4	12	CASAICTGTQYF	TGTGCCAGCGCCATCTGCACCGGGACGCAGTATTTT
TRBJ2-1	-	-	TRBV14	14	CASSPGTHFNEQFF	TGTGCCAGCAGCCCGGGGACTCACTTTAATGAGCAGTTCTTC
TRBJ1-6	-	TRBD1	TRBV3-1	14	CASSHLEGASPLHF	TGTGCCAGCAGCCATTTGGAGGGGGCTTCACCCCTCCACTTT
TRBJ2-4	once	TRBD1	TRBV10-2	16	CASSEQGLGAENIQYF	TGCGCCAGCAGTGAACAGGGGCTGGGAGCCGAAAACATTCAGTATTTC
TRBJ2-7	many	-	TRBV4-1	16	CASSQEVAGQSYEQYF	TGCGCCAGCAGCCAAGAGGTGGCGGGACAGTCCTACGAGCAGTACTTC
TRBJ2-5	-	TRBD1	TRBV4-1	15	CASRKDRVGMETQYF	TGCGCCAGCAGAAAGGACAGGGTGGGGATGGAGACCCAGTACTTC
TRBJ2-2	few	-	TRBV6-4	15	CASSISSHYTGELFF	TGTGCCAGCAGCATATCTAGCCACTACACCGGGGAGCTGTTTTTT
TRBJ1-1	-	-	TRBV11-2	13	CASSLDVNTEAFF	TGTGCCAGCAGCTTAGACGTCAACACTGAAGCTTTCTTT
TRBJ1-1	many	-	TRBV6-1	13	CASSRDVNTEAFF	TGTGCCAGCAGTCGGGACGTGAACACTGAAGCTTTCTTT
TRBJ2-5	-	-	TRBV6-1	13	CASLSFGPDTQYF	TGTGCCAGCTTGAGTTTCGGCCCAGATACCCAGTACTTC
TRBJ2-3	many	-	TRBV6-1	13	CASRSDNTDTQYF	TGTGCCAGCAGGTCGGACAACACAGATACGCAGTATTTT
TRBJ2-5	many	TRBD1	TRBV12-3/TRBV12-4	14	CASSPRTGIQTQYF	TGTGCCAGCAGTCCAAGGACAGGGATACAGACCCAGTACTTC
TRBJ2-1	-	-	TRBV6-1	17	CASQSGAGWGVNDEQFF	TGTGCCAGCCAATCAGGTGCGGGCTGGGGGGTCAACGATGAGCAGTTCTTC